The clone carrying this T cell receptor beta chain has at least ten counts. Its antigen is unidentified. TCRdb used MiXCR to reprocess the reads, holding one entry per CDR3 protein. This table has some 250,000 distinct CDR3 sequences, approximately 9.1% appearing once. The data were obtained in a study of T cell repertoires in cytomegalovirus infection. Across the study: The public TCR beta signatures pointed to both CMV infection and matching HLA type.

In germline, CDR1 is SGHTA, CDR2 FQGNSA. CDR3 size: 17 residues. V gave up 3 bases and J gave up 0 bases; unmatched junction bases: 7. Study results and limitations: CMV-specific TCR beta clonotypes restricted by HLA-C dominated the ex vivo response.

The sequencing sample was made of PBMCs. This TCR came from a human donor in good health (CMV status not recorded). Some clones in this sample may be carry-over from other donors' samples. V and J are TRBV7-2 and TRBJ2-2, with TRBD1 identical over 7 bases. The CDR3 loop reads CASSLRGQTANTGELFF. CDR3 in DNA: TGTGCCAGCAGCTTGAGGGGGCAGACCGCGAACACCGGGGAGCTGTTTTTT.